This TCR beta chain derives from a study of long-term antiretroviral therapy in people with HIV. Whole-study context: The earliest samples predate the 2015 immediate-ART recommendation by about a decade. Broader study findings: Clones expanded before ART dominated the repertoire at all time points. Patients on ART gained diversity, which nonetheless stayed below transplant donor controls.

At survey level, the immunoSEQ assay was run in its v3.0 version. Method: immunoSEQ multiplex PCR; TCRdb's copy keeps in-frame clones and lacks some. The table has about 21,000 clones, approximately 81% seen once. The cryopreserved samples used held roughly 0.9-11 million PBMC prior to extraction of DNA. A word on this clone: Its antigen is unknown.

The CDR3 has 16 amino acids. Germline V CDR1 and CDR2: SGHNT, YYREEE (reference sequence). The V and J ends lost 0 bases and 7 bases, in that order; junction bases with no gene match: 8. The V gene is TRBV5-4, the J gene TRBJ2-1; 9 nucleotides align to TRBD2. The sequencing here drew on unsorted PBMCs, taken 1.9 years after starting antiretroviral therapy. The source of this sequence is a woman aged 45-60 years with HIV. For the CDR3, the DNA is TGTGCCAGCAGCTTGGGAGGCGGGGGGGCCATTAATGAGCAGTTCTTC. Its translation is CASSLGGGGAINEQFF.